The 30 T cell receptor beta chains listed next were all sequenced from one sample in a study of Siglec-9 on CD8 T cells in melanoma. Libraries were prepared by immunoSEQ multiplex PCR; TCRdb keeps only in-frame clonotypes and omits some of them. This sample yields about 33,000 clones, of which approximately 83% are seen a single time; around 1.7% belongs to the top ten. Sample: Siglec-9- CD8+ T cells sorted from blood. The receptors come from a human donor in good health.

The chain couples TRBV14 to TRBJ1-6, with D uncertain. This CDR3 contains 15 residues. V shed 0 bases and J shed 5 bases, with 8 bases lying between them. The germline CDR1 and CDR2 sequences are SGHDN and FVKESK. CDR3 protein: CASSQDVPHNSPLHF. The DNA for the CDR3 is TGTGCCAGCAGCCAAGATGTTCCACATAATTCACCCCTCCACTTT.

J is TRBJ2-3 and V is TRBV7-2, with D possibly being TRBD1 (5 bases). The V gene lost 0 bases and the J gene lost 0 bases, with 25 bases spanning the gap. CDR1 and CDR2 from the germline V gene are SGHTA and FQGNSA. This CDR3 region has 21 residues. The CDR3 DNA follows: TGTGCCAGCAGCTTAGCCCAGGGTGGTTTGCTGGTTTTGGCTAGCACAGATACGCAGTATTTT. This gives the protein CASSLAQGGLLVLASTDTQYF.

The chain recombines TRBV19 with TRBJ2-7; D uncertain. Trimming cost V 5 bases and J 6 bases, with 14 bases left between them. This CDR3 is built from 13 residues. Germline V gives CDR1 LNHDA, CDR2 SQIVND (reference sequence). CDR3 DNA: TGTGCCAGTAGTTTAGGACGGTCGAGCGAGCAGTACTTC. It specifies CASSLGRSSEQYF.

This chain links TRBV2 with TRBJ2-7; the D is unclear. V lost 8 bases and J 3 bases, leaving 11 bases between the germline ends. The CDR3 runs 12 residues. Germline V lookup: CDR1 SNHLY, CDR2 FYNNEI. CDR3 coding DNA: TGTGCCAGCGGGGAACCCATCTACGAGCAGTACTTC. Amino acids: CASGEPIYEQYF.

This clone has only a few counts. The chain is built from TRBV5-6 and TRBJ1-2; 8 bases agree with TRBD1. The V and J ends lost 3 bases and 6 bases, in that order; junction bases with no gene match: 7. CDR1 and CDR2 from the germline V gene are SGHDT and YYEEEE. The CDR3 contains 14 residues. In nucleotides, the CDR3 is TGTGCCAGCAGCTGGGGGACAGGATCTAATGGCTACACCTTC. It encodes CASSWGTGSNGYTF.

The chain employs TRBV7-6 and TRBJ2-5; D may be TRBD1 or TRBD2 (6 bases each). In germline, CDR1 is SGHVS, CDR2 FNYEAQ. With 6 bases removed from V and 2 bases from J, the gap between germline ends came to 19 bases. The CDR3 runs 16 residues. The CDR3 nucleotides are TGTGCCAGCAGGGAGACAAAAGGGGGAGGACAAGAGACCCAGTACTTC. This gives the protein CASRETKGGGQETQYF.

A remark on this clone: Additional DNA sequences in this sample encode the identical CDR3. The DNA of the CDR3 is TGTGCCAGCAGCCCCCGGGACAGGGCCTACGAGCAGTACTTC. Translated, it gives CASSPRDRAYEQYF. The V and J genes are TRBV7-9 and TRBJ2-7, with 9 nucleotides matching TRBD1. Germline CDR1 reads SEHNR; CDR2 reads FQNEAQ (reference sequence). This CDR3 is 14 amino acids long. With V trimmed by 5 bases and J by 2 bases, 4 bases remained unmatched.

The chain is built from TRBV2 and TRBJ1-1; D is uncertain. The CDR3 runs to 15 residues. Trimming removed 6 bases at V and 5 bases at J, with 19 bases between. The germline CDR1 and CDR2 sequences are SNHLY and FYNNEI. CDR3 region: CASRRANSGETEAFF. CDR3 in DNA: TGTGCCAGCAGACGAGCGAACTCAGGAGAAACTGAAGCTTTCTTT.

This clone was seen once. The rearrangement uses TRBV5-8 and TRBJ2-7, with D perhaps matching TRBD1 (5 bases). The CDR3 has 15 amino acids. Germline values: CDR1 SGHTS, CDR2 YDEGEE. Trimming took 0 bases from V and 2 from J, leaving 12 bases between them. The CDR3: CASSLGTGPTYEQYF. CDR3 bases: TGTGCCAGCAGCTTGGGAACAGGTCCTACCTACGAGCAGTACTTC.

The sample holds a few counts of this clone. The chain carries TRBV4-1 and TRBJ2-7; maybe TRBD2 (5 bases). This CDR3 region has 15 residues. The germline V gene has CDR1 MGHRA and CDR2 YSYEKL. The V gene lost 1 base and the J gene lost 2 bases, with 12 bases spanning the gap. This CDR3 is CASSQGPGKAYEQYF. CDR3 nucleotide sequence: TGCGCCAGCAGCCAAGGGCCCGGGAAAGCCTACGAGCAGTACTTC.

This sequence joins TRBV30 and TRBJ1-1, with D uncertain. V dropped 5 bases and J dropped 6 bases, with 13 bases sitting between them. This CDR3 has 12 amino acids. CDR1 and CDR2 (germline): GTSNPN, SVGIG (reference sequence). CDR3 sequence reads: CAWDSSGAEAFF. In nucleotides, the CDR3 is TGTGCCTGGGACTCAAGTGGGGCTGAAGCTTTCTTT.

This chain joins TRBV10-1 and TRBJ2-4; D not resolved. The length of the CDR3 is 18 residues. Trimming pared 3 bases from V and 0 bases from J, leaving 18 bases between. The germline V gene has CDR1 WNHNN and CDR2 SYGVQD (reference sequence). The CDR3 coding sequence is TGCGCCAGCAGTGATTCGAGGCGTCTGCGACTAGCCAAAAACATTCAGTACTTC. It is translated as CASSDSRRLRLAKNIQYF.

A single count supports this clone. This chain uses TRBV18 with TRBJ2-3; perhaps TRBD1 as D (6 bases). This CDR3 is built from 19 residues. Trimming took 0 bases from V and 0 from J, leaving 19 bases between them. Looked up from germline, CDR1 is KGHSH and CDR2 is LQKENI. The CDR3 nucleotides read TGTGCCAGCTCACCACCGGAATTCCAGGGGATGGTTAGCACAGATACGCAGTATTTT. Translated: CASSPPEFQGMVSTDTQYF.

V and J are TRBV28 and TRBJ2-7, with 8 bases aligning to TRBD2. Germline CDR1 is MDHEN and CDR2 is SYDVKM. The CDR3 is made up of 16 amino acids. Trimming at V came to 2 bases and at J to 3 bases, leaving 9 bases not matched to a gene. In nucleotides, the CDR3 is TGTGCCAGCAGTTTACTGGGCAGCGGGAGTAACTACGAGCAGTACTTC. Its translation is CASSLLGSGSNYEQYF.

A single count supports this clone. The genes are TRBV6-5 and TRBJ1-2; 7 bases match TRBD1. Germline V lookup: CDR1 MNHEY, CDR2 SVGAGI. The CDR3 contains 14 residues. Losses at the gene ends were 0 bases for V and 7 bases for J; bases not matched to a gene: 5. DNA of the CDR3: TGTGCCAGCAGTTACTCTGGGTCAGGGGGTGGCTACACCTTC. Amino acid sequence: CASSYSGSGGGYTF.

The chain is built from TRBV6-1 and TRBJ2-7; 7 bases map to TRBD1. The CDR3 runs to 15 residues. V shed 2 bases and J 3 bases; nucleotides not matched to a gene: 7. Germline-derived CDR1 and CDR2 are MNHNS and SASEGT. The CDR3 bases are TGTGCCAGCAGTGAATATCAGGGGGTTGGCTACGAGCAGTACTTC. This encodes CASSEYQGVGYEQYF.

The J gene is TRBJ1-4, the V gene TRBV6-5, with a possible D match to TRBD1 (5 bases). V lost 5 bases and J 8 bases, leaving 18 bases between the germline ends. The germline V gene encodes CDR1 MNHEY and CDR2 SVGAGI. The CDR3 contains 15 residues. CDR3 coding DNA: TGTGCCAGCAGTAGTGTCGAGTCAGGGAAGGAAAAACTGTTTTTT. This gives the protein CASSSVESGKEKLFF.

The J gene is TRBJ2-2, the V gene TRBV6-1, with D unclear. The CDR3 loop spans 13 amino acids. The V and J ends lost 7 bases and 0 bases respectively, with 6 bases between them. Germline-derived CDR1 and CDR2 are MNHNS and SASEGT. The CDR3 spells CASTHTNTGELFF. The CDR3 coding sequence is TGTGCCAGCACCCACACGAACACCGGGGAGCTGTTTTTT.

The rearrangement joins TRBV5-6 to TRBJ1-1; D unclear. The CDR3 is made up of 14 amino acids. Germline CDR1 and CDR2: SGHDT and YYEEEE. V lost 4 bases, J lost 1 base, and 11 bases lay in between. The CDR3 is CASSLLAANTEAFF. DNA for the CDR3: TGTGCCAGCAGCCTCTTGGCAGCGAACACTGAAGCTTTCTTT.

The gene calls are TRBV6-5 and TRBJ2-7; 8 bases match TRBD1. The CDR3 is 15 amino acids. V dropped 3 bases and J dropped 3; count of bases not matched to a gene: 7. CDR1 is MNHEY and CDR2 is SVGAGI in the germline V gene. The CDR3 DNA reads TGTGCCAGCAGTTATTCATCAGGGGGCGTCTACGAGCAGTACTTC. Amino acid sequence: CASSYSSGGVYEQYF.

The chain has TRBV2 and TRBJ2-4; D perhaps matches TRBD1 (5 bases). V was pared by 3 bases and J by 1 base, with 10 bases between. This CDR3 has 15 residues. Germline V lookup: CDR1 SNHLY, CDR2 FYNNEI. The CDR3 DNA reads TGTGCCAGCAGTGAGGGCCCAGGGGCCAAAAACATTCAGTACTTC. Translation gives CASSEGPGAKNIQYF.

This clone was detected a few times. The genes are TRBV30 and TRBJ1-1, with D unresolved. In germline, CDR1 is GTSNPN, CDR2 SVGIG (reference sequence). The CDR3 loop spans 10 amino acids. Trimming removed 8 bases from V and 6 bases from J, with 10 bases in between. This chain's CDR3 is CALSGPEAFF. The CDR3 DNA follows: TGTGCCCTATCCGGGCCTGAAGCTTTCTTT.

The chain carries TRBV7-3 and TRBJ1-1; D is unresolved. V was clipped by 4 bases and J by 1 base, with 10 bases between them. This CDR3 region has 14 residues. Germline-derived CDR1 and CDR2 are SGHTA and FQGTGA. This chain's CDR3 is CASSSVGSNTEAFF. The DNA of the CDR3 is TGTGCCAGCAGCTCGGTGGGATCGAACACTGAAGCTTTCTTT.

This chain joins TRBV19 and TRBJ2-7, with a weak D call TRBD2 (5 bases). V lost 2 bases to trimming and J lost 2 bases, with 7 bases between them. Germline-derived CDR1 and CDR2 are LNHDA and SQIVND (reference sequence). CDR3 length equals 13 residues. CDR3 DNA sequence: TGTGCCAGTAGTATACCCGGGACCTACGAGCAGTACTTC. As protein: CASSIPGTYEQYF. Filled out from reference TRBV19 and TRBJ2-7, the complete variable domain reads DGGITQSPKYLFRKEGQNVTLSCEQNLNHDAMYWYRQDPGQGLRLIYYSQIVNDFQKGDIAEGYSVSREKKESFPLTVTSAQKNPTAFYLCASSIPGTYEQYFGPGTRLTVT.

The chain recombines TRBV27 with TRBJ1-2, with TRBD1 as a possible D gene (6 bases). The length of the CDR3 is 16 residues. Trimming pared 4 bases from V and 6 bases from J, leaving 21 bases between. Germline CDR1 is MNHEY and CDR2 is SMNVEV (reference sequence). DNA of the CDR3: TGTGCCAGCAGTTCCTTCCCTCGACAGGAGGGGGATGGCTACACCTTC. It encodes CASSSFPRQEGDGYTF.

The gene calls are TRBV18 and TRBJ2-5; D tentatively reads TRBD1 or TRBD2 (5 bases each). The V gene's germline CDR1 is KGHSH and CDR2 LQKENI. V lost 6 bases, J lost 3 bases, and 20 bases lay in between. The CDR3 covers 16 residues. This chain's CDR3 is CASSSSGTAVEETQYF. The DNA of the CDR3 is TGTGCCAGCTCTTCCTCCGGGACCGCTGTGGAAGAGACCCAGTACTTC.

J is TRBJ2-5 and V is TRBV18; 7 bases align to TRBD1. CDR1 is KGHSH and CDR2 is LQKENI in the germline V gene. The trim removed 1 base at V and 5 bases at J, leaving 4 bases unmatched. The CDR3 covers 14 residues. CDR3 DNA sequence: TGTGCCAGCTCACCACAGGGGGCAGGGGAGACCCAGTACTTC. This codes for CASSPQGAGETQYF.

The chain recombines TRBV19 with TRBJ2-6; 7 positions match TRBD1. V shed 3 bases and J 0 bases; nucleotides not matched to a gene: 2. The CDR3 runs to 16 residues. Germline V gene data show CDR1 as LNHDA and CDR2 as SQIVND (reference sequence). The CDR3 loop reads CASSIRDSSGANVLTF. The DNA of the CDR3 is TGTGCCAGTAGTATCCGGGACAGCTCTGGGGCCAACGTCCTGACTTTC.

The CDR3 loop is CASLAGGVSYNEQFF. The CDR3, as DNA: TGCGCCAGTCTAGCGGGGGGGGTATCCTACAATGAGCAGTTCTTC. The chain is built from TRBV10-2 and TRBJ2-1, with 12 bases aligning to TRBD2. CDR1 is WSHSY and CDR2 is SAAADI in the germline V gene. The CDR3 spans 15 residues. With V trimmed by 9 bases and J by 1 base, 4 bases remained unmatched.

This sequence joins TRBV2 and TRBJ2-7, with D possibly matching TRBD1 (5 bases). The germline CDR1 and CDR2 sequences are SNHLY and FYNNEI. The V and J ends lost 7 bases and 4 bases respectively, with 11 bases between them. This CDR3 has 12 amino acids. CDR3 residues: CASNRQKYEQYF. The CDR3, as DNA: TGTGCCAGCAATCGACAGAAATACGAGCAGTACTTC.